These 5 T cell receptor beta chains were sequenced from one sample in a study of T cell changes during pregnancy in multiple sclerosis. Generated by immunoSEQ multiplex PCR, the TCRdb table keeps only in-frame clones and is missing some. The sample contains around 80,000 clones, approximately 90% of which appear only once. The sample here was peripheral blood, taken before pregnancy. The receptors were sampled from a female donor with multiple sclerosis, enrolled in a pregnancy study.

Here the CDR3 DNA reads TGCGCCAGCAGCCAACCTACTAGGACAGGGAGGAACAATGAGCAGTTCTTC. This encodes CASSQPTRTGRNNEQFF. The chain carries TRBV4-1 and TRBJ2-1, with 8 bases lining up with TRBD1. The CDR3 loop spans 17 amino acids. V lost 2 bases to trimming and J lost 5 bases; unmatched junction nucleotides: 11. The germline CDR1 and CDR2 sequences are MGHRA and YSYEKL.

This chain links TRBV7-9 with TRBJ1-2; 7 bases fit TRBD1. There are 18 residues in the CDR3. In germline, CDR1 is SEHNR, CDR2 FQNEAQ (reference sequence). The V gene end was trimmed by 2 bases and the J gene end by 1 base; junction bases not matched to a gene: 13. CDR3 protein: CASSLTRPNRGFNYGYTF. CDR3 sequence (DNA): TGTGCCAGCAGCTTAACGAGACCCAACAGGGGATTTAACTATGGCTACACCTTC. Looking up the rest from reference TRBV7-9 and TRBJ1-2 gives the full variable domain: DTGVSQNPRHKITKRGQNVTFRCDPISEHNRLYWYRQTLGQGPEFLTYFQNEAQLEKSRLLSDRFSAERPKGSFSTLEIQRTEQGDSAMYLCASSLTRPNRGFNYGYTFGSGTRLTVV.

The CDR3 nucleotides read TGTGCCAGTAACCCGGGACAGGGGTACGAGCAGTACTTC. Amino acids: CASNPGQGYEQYF. The V call is TRBV19, the J call TRBJ2-7; 10 bases map to TRBD1. This CDR3 is 13 amino acids long. Germline loops: CDR1 LNHDA, CDR2 SQIVND (reference sequence). V lost 7 bases to trimming and J lost 4 bases; unmatched junction nucleotides: 4.

The CDR3 coding sequence is TGTGCCAGCTACAGCGGGGGAACCTACGAGCAGTACTTC. Encoded protein: CASYSGGTYEQYF. V and J are TRBV6-5 and TRBJ2-7, with 8 bases fitting TRBD2. This CDR3 is built from 13 residues. CDR1 is MNHEY and CDR2 is SVGAGI in the germline V gene. J lost 2 bases, V lost 8 bases, and 5 bases had no gene match.

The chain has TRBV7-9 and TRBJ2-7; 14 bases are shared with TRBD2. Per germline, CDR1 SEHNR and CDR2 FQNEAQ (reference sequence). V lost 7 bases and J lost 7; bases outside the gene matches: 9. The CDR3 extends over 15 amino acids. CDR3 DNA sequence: TGTGCCAGCACTAGGACTAGCGGGGGGACGAATGAGCAGTACTTC. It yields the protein CASTRTSGGTNEQYF.